The rows below give T cell receptor beta chains drawn from one sample of a study of blood T cells in healthy people across ages. TCRdb reanalysed the 5' RACE reads using MiXCR and keeps one entry per CDR3 protein. Of about 700,000 distinct CDR3 sequences detected, roughly 30% appear once; the ten largest clones hold 15% to 19%. The sample comprised blood. These receptors were taken from a woman of 80 years or more in good health. The CDR3 runs from the conserved cysteine through the conserved F or W. Fields, in order: V gene, J gene, D gene, clone size, CDR3 protein, CDR3 DNA. A D gene is named only where the DNA matches it firmly. Clone size is given for some rows only: seen once, a few or many times, or a class if the clone is expanded.

v_gene: TRBV7-9
j_gene: TRBJ1-1
d_gene: TRBD1
abundance: NA
CDR3aa: CASSSGQIRAFF
CDR3nt: TGTGCCAGCAGCTCGGGACAGATAAGAGCTTTCTTT

v_gene: TRBV6-2/TRBV6-3
j_gene: TRBJ2-1
d_gene: TRBD2
abundance: many
CDR3aa: CASSYPLAGGSSYNEQFF
CDR3nt: TGTGCCAGCAGTTACCCTCTAGCGGGGGGTAGCTCCTACAATGAGCAGTTCTTC

v_gene: TRBV7-3
j_gene: TRBJ2-7
d_gene: NA
abundance: NA
CDR3aa: CASSPGLGFYEQYF
CDR3nt: TGTGCCAGCAGCCCTGGTCTAGGCTTCTACGAGCAGTACTTC

v_gene: TRBV2
j_gene: TRBJ1-1
d_gene: NA
abundance: few
CDR3aa: CASSPTGSENTEAFF
CDR3nt: TGTGCCAGCAGTCCTACAGGGTCGGAGAACACTGAAGCTTTCTTT

v_gene: TRBV6-2/TRBV6-3
j_gene: TRBJ1-2
d_gene: NA
abundance: NA
CDR3aa: CASTPTGGVVGYTF
CDR3nt: TGTGCCAGCACTCCAACCGGAGGGGTCGTTGGCTACACCTTC

v_gene: TRBV4-3
j_gene: TRBJ1-2
d_gene: TRBD1
abundance: many
CDR3aa: CASSHPGQGAVYTF
CDR3nt: TGCGCCAGCAGCCACCCGGGACAGGGGGCCGTCTACACCTTC

v_gene: TRBV6-5
j_gene: TRBJ1-5
d_gene: NA
abundance: once
CDR3aa: CASRYRRSNQPQHF
CDR3nt: TGTGCCAGCAGGTACAGACGGAGCAATCAGCCCCAGCATTTT

v_gene: TRBV20-1
j_gene: TRBJ2-7
d_gene: NA
abundance: NA
CDR3aa: CSARARDIRSYEQYF
CDR3nt: TGCAGTGCTAGAGCGAGGGACATCCGCTCCTACGAGCAGTACTTC

v_gene: TRBV15
j_gene: TRBJ1-1
d_gene: NA
abundance: many
CDR3aa: CATSRDRGEAFF
CDR3nt: TGTGCCACCAGCAGAGACAGGGGTGAAGCTTTCTTT

v_gene: TRBV7-2
j_gene: TRBJ2-3
d_gene: NA
abundance: NA
CDR3aa: CASIPTGSPVYTQYF
CDR3nt: TGTGCCAGCATCCCCACCGGGTCGCCTGTATATACGCAGTATTTT

v_gene: TRBV15
j_gene: TRBJ1-1
d_gene: NA
abundance: NA
CDR3aa: CATSYAVRGTEAFF
CDR3nt: TGTGCCACCAGCTATGCAGTTCGGGGCACTGAAGCTTTCTTT

v_gene: TRBV20-1
j_gene: TRBJ1-1
d_gene: NA
abundance: NA
CDR3aa: CSASGAQGTNTEAFF
CDR3nt: TGCAGTGCTAGCGGGGCCCAGGGCACGAACACTGAAGCTTTCTTT

v_gene: TRBV10-3
j_gene: TRBJ2-1
d_gene: NA
abundance: NA
CDR3aa: CAISESRANRDNEQFF
CDR3nt: TGTGCCATCAGTGAATCGAGGGCTAATCGGGACAATGAGCAGTTCTTC

v_gene: TRBV6-1
j_gene: TRBJ2-3
d_gene: TRBD1
abundance: many
CDR3aa: CASLRTGGGDTQYF
CDR3nt: TGTGCCAGCCTCCGGACAGGGGGTGGAGATACGCAGTATTTT

v_gene: TRBV9
j_gene: TRBJ2-2
d_gene: TRBD1
abundance: NA
CDR3aa: CASSSGTGITGELFF
CDR3nt: TGTGCCAGCAGCTCCGGGACAGGGATCACCGGGGAGCTGTTTTTT

v_gene: TRBV6-1
j_gene: TRBJ2-7
d_gene: TRBD2
abundance: NA
CDR3aa: CASSEIGRSYNEQYF
CDR3nt: TGTGCCAGCAGTGAAATCGGGAGGTCTTACAATGAGCAGTACTTC

v_gene: TRBV20-1
j_gene: TRBJ1-1
d_gene: TRBD1
abundance: many
CDR3aa: CSATFGQGRSAFF
CDR3nt: TGCAGCGCGACATTCGGACAGGGAAGGTCCGCTTTCTTT

v_gene: TRBV7-6
j_gene: TRBJ1-5
d_gene: NA
abundance: NA
CDR3aa: CASSLGPADQPQHF
CDR3nt: TGTGCCAGCAGCTTAGGTCCGGCAGATCAGCCCCAGCATTTT

v_gene: TRBV20-1
j_gene: TRBJ2-1
d_gene: TRBD2
abundance: once
CDR3aa: CSAWSGGSYNEQFF
CDR3nt: TGCAGTGCTTGGAGCGGGGGCTCCTACAATGAGCAGTTCTTC

v_gene: TRBV6-5
j_gene: TRBJ1-5
d_gene: TRBD1
abundance: few
CDR3aa: CASSFKPPGQGNQPQHF
CDR3nt: TGTGCCAGCAGTTTCAAACCTCCGGGACAGGGAAATCAGCCCCAGCATTTT

v_gene: TRBV6-5
j_gene: TRBJ1-2
d_gene: TRBD1
abundance: NA
CDR3aa: CASSVIQGIGYGYTF
CDR3nt: TGTGCCAGCAGCGTCATACAGGGGATTGGGTACGGCTACACCTTC

v_gene: TRBV6-5
j_gene: TRBJ2-4
d_gene: NA
abundance: many
CDR3aa: CASKPVAKNIQYF
CDR3nt: TGTGCCAGCAAACCGGTAGCCAAAAACATTCAGTACTTC

v_gene: TRBV6-1
j_gene: TRBJ2-7
d_gene: NA
abundance: many
CDR3aa: CASTPQMNYEQYF
CDR3nt: TGTGCCAGCACTCCCCAGATGAATTACGAGCAGTACTTC

v_gene: TRBV20-1
j_gene: TRBJ1-1
d_gene: NA
abundance: many
CDR3aa: CSARDVGFNTEAFF
CDR3nt: TGCAGTGCTAGAGATGTGGGATTCAACACTGAAGCTTTCTTT